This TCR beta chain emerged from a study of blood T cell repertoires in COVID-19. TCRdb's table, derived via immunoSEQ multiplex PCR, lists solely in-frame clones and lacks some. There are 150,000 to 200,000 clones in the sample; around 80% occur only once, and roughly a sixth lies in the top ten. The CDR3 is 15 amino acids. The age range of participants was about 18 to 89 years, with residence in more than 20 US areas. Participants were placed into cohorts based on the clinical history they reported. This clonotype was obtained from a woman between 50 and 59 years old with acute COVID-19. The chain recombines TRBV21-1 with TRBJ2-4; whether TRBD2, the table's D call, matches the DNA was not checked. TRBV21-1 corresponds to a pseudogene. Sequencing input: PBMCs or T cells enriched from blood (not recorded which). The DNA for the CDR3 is TGTGCCAGCAGCGAGGAGGAGGTTGTAAAAAAGAGGATGTACTTC. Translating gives CASSEEEVVKKRMYF.